The rows below give T cell receptor beta chains drawn from one sample of a study of graft-versus-host responses after intestinal transplantation. No antigen is known for these receptors. The protocol was immunoSEQ multiplex PCR, while the TCRdb copy is restricted to in-frame clones and leaves out a portion. This table has over 65,000 clones, around 93% appearing once. Here the sequenced sample was unstimulated CD8+ T cells sorted from spleen or lymph node cells, taken before transplant. These receptors were obtained from a human donor who was the organ donor for an intestinal transplant. CDR3s include the opening cysteine and the closing phenylalanine or tryptophan. Fields, in order: CDR3 DNA, CDR3 protein, clone size, J gene, V gene, D gene. D genes are given only for firm matches. Some rows mark clone size as missing; the rest say once, few, many or name a class of expanded clone.

TGTGCCAGCAGCGCGACAGGAAGTAGCAATCAGCCCCAGCATTTT | CASSATGSSNQPQHF | - | TRBJ1-5 | TRBV27 | -
TGTGCCAGCAGTTTATTAAACACCGGGGAGCTGTTTTTT | CASSLLNTGELFF | - | TRBJ2-2 | TRBV28 | -
TGTGCCAGCCGTCCACAGGGGTCGGATGAAAAACTGTTTTTT | CASRPQGSDEKLFF | - | TRBJ1-4 | TRBV6-6 | TRBD1
TGTGCCAGCAGCTTGGACCACTATGGCTACACCTTC | CASSLDHYGYTF | - | TRBJ1-2 | TRBV5-6 | -
TGCGCCAGCAGCTTGCACCTTGGGGCCAGTCGCACAGATACACAGTATTTT | CASSLHLGASRTDTQYF | - | TRBJ2-3 | TRBV5-1 | -
TGCGCCAGCAGTGACTGGATCTATACGACAGGGGCGAACACCGGGGAGCTGTTTTTT | CASSDWIYTTGANTGELFF | - | TRBJ2-2 | TRBV10-1 | TRBD1
TGTGCCAGCAGCCCGGGACAGGGAGGGGGCTACAATGAGCAGTTCTTC | CASSPGQGGGYNEQFF | - | TRBJ2-1 | TRBV5-5 | TRBD1
TGTGCCAGCAGCTCCGCGGATCTAGCGGGAGGGCCAATCATTCAGTACTTC | CASSSADLAGGPIIQYF | - | TRBJ2-4 | TRBV5-6 | TRBD2
TGTGCCAGCTTCATTGACACGGACGGCTACACCTTC | CASFIDTDGYTF | - | TRBJ1-2 | TRBV18 | -
TGTGCCAGTAGTTGGAGGATCTCTGGAAACACCATATATTTT | CASSWRISGNTIYF | few | TRBJ1-3 | TRBV19 | -
TGTGCCAGCAGTGAAGCGCTGGGACTAGCGTTTTATGAGCAGTTCTTC | CASSEALGLAFYEQFF | - | TRBJ2-1 | TRBV2 | TRBD2
TGCGCCAGCAGCCCACGGGACGGCCACTATGGCTACACCTTC | CASSPRDGHYGYTF | - | TRBJ1-2 | TRBV4-1 | -
TGTGCCAGCAGCCACCATAGCGGGGGGGCCCACGAGCAGTACTTC | CASSHHSGGAHEQYF | - | TRBJ2-7 | TRBV7-6 | TRBD2